Below are 8 T cell receptor beta chains sequenced from a single sample in a study of post-analysis software for immune sequencing data. Presence of unique molecular identifiers characterized the TCR beta cDNA libraries. TCRdb processed the PCR reads anew with MiXCR; each CDR3 protein has one entry. The data hold a few hundred thousand distinct CDR3 sequences, with about 40% observed a single time. Antigen specificity for these receptors is unknown. Overall study findings and caveats: A few TRBV segments appeared more often in patients than in controls, and TRBV5-6, TRBV5-1 and TRBV20-1 were among these.

The sample taken for sequencing was blood. The source is a girl aged 5-17 years with multiple sclerosis.

This clonotype has at least ten counts. The chain links TRBV4-1 to TRBJ1-2; D unresolved. The CDR3 is 13 residues long. Trimming took 1 base from V and 8 from J, leaving 11 bases between them. Germline V gives CDR1 MGHRA, CDR2 YSYEKL. CDR3 nucleotide sequence: TGCGCCAGCAGCCAAGCGGACGGCGGGGGCTACACCTTC. Protein: CASSQADGGGYTF.

This chain connects TRBV15 to TRBJ2-4; D is perhaps TRBD2 (6 bases). The V gene lost 5 bases and the J gene lost 0 bases, with 17 bases spanning the gap. The CDR3 runs to 17 residues. CDR1 is LNHNV, CDR2 YYDKDF, per germline (reference sequence). The CDR3 DNA reads as TGTGCCACCAGCTATCGCCCGGGGGAAATAGCCAAAAACATTCAGTACTTC. This gives the protein CATSYRPGEIAKNIQYF. The full variable domain, completed using reference TRBV15 and TRBJ2-4, is DAMVIQNPRYQVTQFGKPVTLSCSQTLNHNVMYWYQQKSSQAPKLLFHYYDKDFNNEADTPDNFQSRRPNTSFCFLDIRSPGLGDTAMYLCATSYRPGEIAKNIQYFGAGTRLSVL.

This clonotype was recorded at least ten times. The chain uses TRBV6-6 and TRBJ2-5; D ambiguous. Trimming stripped 0 bases from V and 2 bases from J, with 1 base between. There are 12 residues in the CDR3. CDR1 is MNHNY and CDR2 is SVGAGI in the germline V gene (reference sequence). CDR3 residues: CASSYSQETQYF. The CDR3 DNA follows: TGTGCCAGCAGTTACTCGCAAGAGACCCAGTACTTC.

This clonotype was seen ten or more times. The chain has TRBV20-1 and TRBJ2-1, with 13 positions matching TRBD2. Germline V gene sequence: CDR1 DFQATT, CDR2 SNEGSKA (reference sequence). The CDR3 covers 15 residues. V gave up 6 bases and J gave up 9 bases; unmatched junction bases: 11. CDR3 nucleotide sequence: TGCAGTGCGTTACTAGCGGGAGGGGGAAACGGTGAGCAGTTCTTC. As protein: CSALLAGGGNGEQFF.

The chain uses TRBV4-1 and TRBJ1-5; D possibly corresponds to TRBD1 (5 bases). CDR1 and CDR2 (germline): MGHRA, YSYEKL. The V and J ends lost 3 bases and 8 bases respectively, with 20 bases between them. This CDR3 comprises 16 residues. The chain's CDR3 is CASSHPGGAAVEPQHF. The CDR3 DNA is TGCGCCAGCAGCCATCCGGGCGGGGCAGCAGTGGAGCCCCAGCATTTT.

A remark on this clonotype: Just one base apart from a much larger clone, this may be a read error. The rearrangement joins TRBV6-6 to TRBJ2-3, with TRBD2 as a possible D gene (6 bases). In germline, CDR1 is MNHNY, CDR2 SVGAGI (reference sequence). The CDR3 consists of 16 residues. Trimming cost V 0 bases and J 5 bases, with 15 bases left between them. Written as DNA, the CDR3 is TGTGCCAGCAGTTACTCCCGGGACTTATACATAGATACGCAGTATTTT. Protein sequence: CASSYSRDLYIDTQYF.

This clonotype came up many times. The V gene is TRBV12-3 or TRBV12-4, the J gene TRBJ2-1; 7 bases align to TRBD2. The CDR3 is 14 amino acids. V trimming: 7 bases; J trimming: 6 bases; junction bases outside the gene matches: 9. This chain's CDR3 is CASILGGPLNEQFF. The CDR3 bases are TGTGCCAGCATCTTGGGAGGGCCACTCAATGAGCAGTTCTTC.

In its sample, this clonotype was seen many times. J is TRBJ1-2 and V is TRBV20-1, with no clear D. The CDR3 loop spans 15 amino acids. Germline CDR1 DFQATT, CDR2 SNEGSKA (reference sequence). V lost 3 bases, J lost 0 bases, and 14 bases lay in between. The CDR3 DNA is TGCAGTGCTAGGGTCCTGGGGAGAGCTAACTATGGCTACACCTTC. Protein: CSARVLGRANYGYTF.